This record looks at one T cell receptor (beta chain) sequence and its context. Its antigen remains unidentified. The PCR ran on 60 Vbeta and 13 Jbeta primers. This table comes from immunoSEQ multiplex PCR, and its TCRdb copy is limited to in-frame clones, with some not included. The sample holds 150,000 to 200,000 clones, roughly nine tenths seen once. These data belong to a study of cytomegalovirus exposure and HLA in healthy donors. Points from the study as a whole: TRBV6-2, TRBV6-3 and other indistinguishable V segments were excluded.

Trimming cost V 5 bases and J 2 bases, with 12 bases left between them. Germline-derived CDR1 and CDR2 are LNHNV and YYDKDF (reference sequence). CDR3 size: 14 residues. The TCR originated in a girl under two years old in good health and CMV-seronegative. V usage is TRBV15 and J usage is TRBJ1-1; unclear D gene. The sequenced sample consisted of PBMCs. Here the CDR3 DNA reads TGTGCCACCAGCTCCTACCCTGGTAACACTGAAGCTTTCTTT. The encoded protein is CATSSYPGNTEAFF.